The 10 T cell receptor beta chains listed next were all sequenced from one sample in a study of CXCR3-negative and CXCR3-positive naive CD8 T cells. Notes on the study in general: More hydrophobic TRB CDR3s were found in CXCR3-positive naive cells than in CXCR3-negative naive cells.

UMI-tagged TRB cDNA libraries were built via 5' RACE. Reprocessing the 5' RACE reads, TCRdb reports a single entry for every CDR3 protein and omits DNA. The sample's table shows roughly 100,000 distinct CDR3 sequences. For these TCRs, the target antigens are not known. Sequencing was performed on naive CXCR3+ CD8+ T cells from blood. The subset: CD45RO-CCR7+CD27+CD95- naive CD8+ T cells expressing CXCR3 (TNR3+). These receptors were taken from a human donor in good health. Some clones in this sample may be carry-over from other donors' samples.

The chain uses TRBV20-1 and TRBJ2-7; there is no DNA to check the TCRdb D call of TRBD2. Germline V gene data show CDR1 as DFQATT and CDR2 as SNEGSKA (reference sequence). This CDR3 is built from 16 residues. CDR3 region: CSASQAGASDIYEQYF.

The chain joins TRBV2 to TRBJ1-2. CDR1 and CDR2 from the germline V gene are SNHLY and FYNNEI. The CDR3 length is 16 residues. CDR3: CASRDYDFSPMYGYTF.

The chain uses TRBV2 and TRBJ2-1; TCRdb indicates TRBD2, and absent DNA this call remains unverified. This CDR3 has 14 amino acids. From germline, CDR1 is SNHLY and CDR2 FYNNEI. The CDR3 is CASSGGGAHNEQFF.

CDR3 amino acids: CSAPRGLEGGNEQFF. The rearrangement joins TRBV20-1 to TRBJ2-1; the D call of TRBD1 rests on TCRdb alone, since no DNA is present to check it. The CDR3 consists of 15 residues. Germline loops: CDR1 DFQATT, CDR2 SNEGSKA (reference sequence).

The genes are TRBV29-1 and TRBJ2-7; without DNA, the TCRdb call of TRBD1 cannot be checked. CDR3 length equals 13 residues. Germline V gives CDR1 SQVTM, CDR2 ANQGSEA. The CDR3 is CSVAGTGLYEQYF.

The chain employs TRBV7-9 and TRBJ2-5; checking the TCRdb D call of TRBD1 is not possible without DNA. This CDR3 has 19 amino acids. The germline V gene encodes CDR1 SEHNR and CDR2 FQNEAQ (reference sequence). CDR3: CASSLLRGTSVPYQETQYF.

The chain links TRBV19 to TRBJ2-1; as DNA is missing, the TRBD2 call by TCRdb cannot be tested. The CDR3 has 14 residues. Per germline, CDR1 LNHDA and CDR2 SQIVND (reference sequence). This CDR3 reads CASSIEGGYNEQFF.

The chain joins TRBV7-8 to TRBJ1-2; TCRdb proposes TRBD1, but this gene call is untestable without DNA. This CDR3 is 14 amino acids long. CDR1 and CDR2 from the germline V gene are SGHVS and FQNEAQ. The CDR3: CASSSGQGTDGYTF.

This chain's CDR3 is CASNPPGGYEQYF. This chain uses TRBV28 with TRBJ2-7; TCRdb picks TRBD2, but there is no DNA to check that call. CDR1 and CDR2 from the germline V gene are MDHEN and SYDVKM. The CDR3 spans 13 residues.

The chain joins TRBV5-8 to TRBJ2-1; TCRdb's assignment of TRBD1 cannot be checked, as there is no DNA. This CDR3 is 15 amino acids long. The germline V gene has CDR1 SGHTS and CDR2 YDEGEE. CDR3: CASSLVRGEDNEQFF.